The clone carrying this TCR beta chain was picked up many times. What it binds is not known. The data were obtained in a study of T cells in Graves' hyperthyroidism and ophthalmopathy. It was RNA transcripts that yielded the amplified TCR beta CDR3 regions. A set of HTBI primers served as the primers for a first-round RT-PCR of the TCR CDR3. From the multiplex PCR reads, TCRdb called clonotypes with MiXCR, one entry per CDR3 protein. The data show around 700,000 distinct CDR3 sequences, around 20% seen once. General study points: A model of 13 V-J pairs discriminated ophthalmopathy from stable hyperthyroidism.

V was clipped by 6 bases and J by 0 bases; unmatched bases: 1. Germline values: CDR1 DFQATT, CDR2 SNEGSKA (reference sequence). The CDR3 has 13 amino acids. The patients, who ranged from 18 to 65 in age, presented with newly diagnosed hyperthyroidism lasting under 2 months. Blood from later-ophthalmopathy patients was taken at first hyperthyroidism diagnosis. The gene calls are TRBV20-1 and TRBJ2-2; 7 positions match TRBD1. The receptor comes from a woman aged 50 to 60 with Graves' hyperthyroidism that later progressed to Graves' ophthalmopathy. The sequencing input was blood. CDR3 sequence reads: CSAGTANTGELFF. CDR3 nucleotide sequence: TGCAGTGCCGGGACAGCGAACACCGGGGAGCTGTTTTTT.